This record looks at one T cell receptor (beta chain) sequence and its context. Its antigen is unknown. These data are taken from a study of OX40 agonist ivuxolimab in advanced cancers. Study-level background: Patient treatment consisted of intravenous ivuxolimab administration every 2 weeks at 0.01 to 10 mg/kg. Enrollees could have had prior anti-PD-1, anti-PD-L1 or anti-CTLA-4 therapy, which around 40% had received. Three patients, one with hepatocellular carcinoma and two with cutaneous melanoma, achieved partial responses.

CDR1 and CDR2 (germline): MNHEY, SMNVEV (reference sequence). The ends lost 7 bases at V and 6 bases at J; junction bases unmatched: 8. The CDR3 is made up of 15 amino acids. Libraries were prepared by immunoSEQ multiplex PCR; TCRdb keeps only in-frame clonotypes and omits some of them. The table lists over 40,000 clones, roughly 80% of them singletons. Study results and caveats: The study found among the lowest clonal expansion in partial responders at 0.1-3.0 mg/kg.

This sequence originates from an adult with an advanced solid tumor such as melanoma, head and neck, liver or kidney cancer. The V gene is TRBV27, the J gene TRBJ2-1; 11 positions agree with TRBD2. This material consisted of CD4+ or CD8+ T cells sorted from blood, taken in a trial of the OX40 agonist ivuxolimab. CDR3 region: CASNTLAGVRNEQFF. In nucleotides, the CDR3 is TGTGCCAGCAACACACTAGCGGGAGTTCGCAATGAGCAGTTCTTC.